The source of this T cell receptor (beta chain) is a study of CD8 T cells in Susac syndrome. With random hexamers, reverse transcription was performed on about 0.5 to 1 ug of RNA. TCRdb processed the immunoSEQ multiplex PCR reads anew with MiXCR; each CDR3 protein has one entry. In the table there are 140,000 to 150,000 distinct CDR3 sequences, 85% to 95% of which are singletons. Trimming took 5 bases from V and 0 from J, leaving 7 bases between them. CDR3 length equals 12 residues. CDR1 SQVTM and CDR2 ANQGSEA come from the germline V gene. This sequence was found in a human donor with multiple sclerosis. The chain has TRBV29-1 and TRBJ1-1; TRBD1 is a possible D gene (5 bases). Sequenced sample: CD4+ T cells from PBMCs. The CDR3 loop reads CSVRGMNTEAFF. CDR3 coding DNA: TGCAGCGTTCGGGGGATGAACACTGAAGCTTTCTTT.